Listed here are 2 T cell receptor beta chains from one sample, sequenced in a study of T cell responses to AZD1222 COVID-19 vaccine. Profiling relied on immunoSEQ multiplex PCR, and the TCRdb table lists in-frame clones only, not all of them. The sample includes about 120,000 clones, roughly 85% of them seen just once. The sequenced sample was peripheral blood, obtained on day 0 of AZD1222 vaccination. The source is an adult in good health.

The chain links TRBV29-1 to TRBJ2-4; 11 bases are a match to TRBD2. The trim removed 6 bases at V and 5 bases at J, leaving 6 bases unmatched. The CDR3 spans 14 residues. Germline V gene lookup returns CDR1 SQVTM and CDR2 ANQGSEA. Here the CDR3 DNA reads TGCAGCGTGGAACTAGCGGGAGAACAAAACATTCAGTACTTC. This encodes CSVELAGEQNIQYF.

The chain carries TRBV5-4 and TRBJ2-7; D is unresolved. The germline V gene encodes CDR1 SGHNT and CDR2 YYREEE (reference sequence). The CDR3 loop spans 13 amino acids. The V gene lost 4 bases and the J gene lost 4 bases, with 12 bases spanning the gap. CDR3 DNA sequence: TGTGCCAGCAGCGGGGAAAGGGAATACGAGCAGTACTTC. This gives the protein CASSGEREYEQYF.